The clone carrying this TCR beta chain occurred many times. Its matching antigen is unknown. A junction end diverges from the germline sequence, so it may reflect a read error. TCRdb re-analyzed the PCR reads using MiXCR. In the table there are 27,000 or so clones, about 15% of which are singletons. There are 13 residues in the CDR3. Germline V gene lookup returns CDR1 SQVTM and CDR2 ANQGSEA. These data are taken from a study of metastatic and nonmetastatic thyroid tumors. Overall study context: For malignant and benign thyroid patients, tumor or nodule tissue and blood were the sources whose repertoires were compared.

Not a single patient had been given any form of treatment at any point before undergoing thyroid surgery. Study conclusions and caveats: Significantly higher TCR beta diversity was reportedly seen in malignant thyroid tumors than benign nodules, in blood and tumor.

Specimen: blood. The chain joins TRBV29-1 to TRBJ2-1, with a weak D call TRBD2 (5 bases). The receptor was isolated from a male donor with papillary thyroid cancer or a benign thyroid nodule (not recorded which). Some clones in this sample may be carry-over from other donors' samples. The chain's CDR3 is CSAEGLGYNEQFF. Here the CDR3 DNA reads TGCAGCGCTGAAGGACTGGGGTACAATGAGCAGTTCTTC.